The 23 T cell receptor beta chains below come from one sample, sequenced in a study of blood T cell repertoires in COVID-19 (dated by TCRdb to the early 2020s). Preparation of the library involved the immunoSEQ multiplex PCR assay. Drawn from immuneACCESS, this table holds only the in-frame rearrangements with V and J called that TCRdb kept. Clones are partly lost; checked studies trace under half to an unresolved V gene and leave the rest unexplained. Counted in this sample were around 72,000 clones; 83% of them appeared once. 15% to 20% of the sample is taken by the ten largest. The material sequenced was peripheral blood. All receptors derive from a woman of 80 years or more with acute or convalescent COVID-19.

The chain is built from TRBV12-5 and TRBJ2-7; D possibly corresponds to TRBD2 (6 bases). V lost 2 bases, J lost 5 bases, and 13 bases lay in between. This CDR3 has 14 amino acids. Germline CDR1 LGHNT, CDR2 FRNRAP. The CDR3 region has the DNA TGTGCTAGTGGTTTGTCAATCGGGGGACACGAGCAGTACTTC. Its translation is CASGLSIGGHEQYF.

The rearrangement uses TRBV24-1 and TRBJ2-5; D call uncertain. CDR1 and CDR2 from the germline V gene are KGHDR and SFDVKD. The V end was cut by 2 bases, the J end by 4 bases, with 7 bases between. CDR3 length equals 13 residues. The DNA for the CDR3 is TGTGCCACCAGTGATTCCTCTTTAGAGACCCAGTACTTC. Encoded protein: CATSDSSLETQYF.

V is TRBV15 and J is TRBJ1-5; 8 bases are a match to TRBD1. Trimming removed 3 bases from V and 2 bases from J; junction bases left unmatched: 21. Germline CDR1 and CDR2: LNHNV and YYDKDF (reference sequence). The CDR3 contains 21 residues. The CDR3 sequence: CATSSQGAPGGAHIGNQPQHF. The CDR3 DNA follows: TGTGCCACCAGCAGCCAGGGTGCCCCAGGGGGCGCGCATATAGGCAATCAGCCCCAGCATTTT. The complete variable domain, with remaining parts taken from reference TRBV15 and TRBJ1-5, reads DAMVIQNPRYQVTQFGKPVTLSCSQTLNHNVMYWYQQKSSQAPKLLFHYYDKDFNNEADTPDNFQSRRPNTSFCFLDIRSPGLGDTAMYLCATSSQGAPGGAHIGNQPQHFGDGTRLSIL.

The sample holds one count of this clone. CDR3 bases: TGCGCCAGCAGTACGAACAGTTCTAATGAAAAACTGTTTTTT. Its protein is CASSTNSSNEKLFF. The chain is built from TRBV23-1 and TRBJ1-4; D remains unclear. TRBV23-1 is noted as an ORF with a role that remains uncertain. V shed 5 bases and J shed 3 bases, with 10 bases lying between them. The length of the CDR3 is 14 residues.

J is TRBJ2-2 and V is TRBV19; 9 nucleotides agree with TRBD2. The CDR3 sequence is 15 residues long. Per the germline V gene, CDR1 is LNHDA and CDR2 is SQIVND (reference sequence). The junction had 2 bases not matched to a gene; V was cut back by 6 bases and J by 0 bases. The CDR3, as DNA: TGTGCCAGTAGGGTAGCGGGAGCGAACACCGGGGAGCTGTTTTTT. As protein: CASRVAGANTGELFF.

Only a few counts were recorded for this clone. The V call is TRBV18, the J call TRBJ2-7, with a possible D match to TRBD2 (5 bases). The V end was cut by 3 bases, the J end by 11 bases, with 14 bases between. CDR3 length: 12 amino acids. Per germline, CDR1 KGHSH and CDR2 LQKENI. The CDR3 sequence is CASSPSRDREYF. CDR3 nucleotide sequence: TGTGCCAGCTCACCCTCCCGGGATAGGGAGTACTTC.

This chain joins TRBV5-5 and TRBJ2-7; 7 bases agree with TRBD1. Germline values: CDR1 SGHKS, CDR2 YYEKEE (reference sequence). The CDR3 is 15 amino acids. V lost 0 bases and J lost 3; bases outside the gene matches: 6. This CDR3 is CASSLATGEVYEQYF. CDR3 coding DNA: TGTGCCAGCAGCTTGGCCACAGGGGAAGTCTACGAGCAGTACTTC.

This clone was observed a handful of times. J is TRBJ2-3 and V is TRBV2; D is possibly TRBD2 (6 bases). Germline assignment: CDR1 SNHLY and CDR2 FYNNEI. Trimming shortened V by 6 bases and J by 5 bases, and 12 bases separated the two germline ends. The CDR3 is 13 amino acids. The CDR3 bases are TGTGCCAGCAGGAGGGGAGGAGTAGATACGCAGTATTTT. Amino acid sequence: CASRRGGVDTQYF.

This clone was observed a handful of times. The V call is TRBV7-2, the J call TRBJ1-5; possibly TRBD1 for D (6 bases). This CDR3 comprises 15 residues. Germline V gene data show CDR1 as SGHTA and CDR2 as FQGNSA. V shed 5 bases and J shed 4 bases, with 15 bases lying between them. The CDR3, as DNA: TGTGCCAGCAGCCCAAGGGGGGGTGAGAATCAGCCCCAGCATTTT. It yields the protein CASSPRGGENQPQHF.

The V call is TRBV24-1, the J call TRBJ2-3; a weak D match, TRBD2 (5 bases). Deletions cut 0 bases from V and 8 bases from J, with 8 bases between. Germline lookup yields CDR1 KGHDR and CDR2 SFDVKD. CDR3 size: 13 residues. The CDR3 DNA is TGTGCCACCAGTGATTTGAACAGCGGTACGCAGTATTTT. Amino acid sequence: CATSDLNSGTQYF.

This rearrangement joins TRBV6-5 to TRBJ1-6, with D unresolved. The germline V and J ends were trimmed by 5 bases and 7 bases, with 6 bases remaining between them. This CDR3 comprises 12 residues. Germline V CDR1 and CDR2: MNHEY, SVGAGI. The CDR3 here is CASSQRNSPLHF. The CDR3, as DNA: TGTGCCAGCAGTCAACGGAATTCACCCCTCCACTTT.

V is TRBV27 and J is TRBJ2-1; TRBD2 matches at 12 bases. After removal of 5 bases from V and 4 bases from J, the junction contained 9 bases not matched to a gene. Germline CDR1 MNHEY, CDR2 SMNVEV (reference sequence). This CDR3 is 17 amino acids long. The CDR3 DNA reads as TGTGCCAGCAGTATGACTAGCGGGAGATCTCGGTACAATGAGCAGTTCTTC. It translates to CASSMTSGRSRYNEQFF.

This clone has more than one count but fewer than ten. The gene calls are TRBV11-2 and TRBJ2-1, with D perhaps matching TRBD1 (7 bases). The CDR3 length is 17 residues. Germline CDR1 SGHAT, CDR2 FQNNGV. The V end lost 0 bases, the J end lost 5 bases, and 17 bases lay between the germline ends. The chain's CDR3 is CASSLDYGGGRDNEQFF. The CDR3 DNA is TGTGCCAGCAGCTTAGATTATGGAGGGGGCCGGGACAATGAGCAGTTCTTC.

V usage is TRBV2 and J usage is TRBJ2-2; D not resolved. Between the trimmed V and J ends, which lost 8 bases and 2 bases, there was a span of 9 bases. Germline V gene sequence: CDR1 SNHLY, CDR2 FYNNEI. The CDR3 has 13 residues. DNA for the CDR3: TGTGCCAGCGGCGGAGAAAACACCGGGGAGCTGTTTTTT. It codes for CASGGENTGELFF.

The chain has TRBV27 and TRBJ2-2; 9 bases are a match to TRBD1. J was trimmed by 5 bases and V by 6 bases; bases with no gene match: 19. The CDR3 consists of 19 residues. The germline CDR1 and CDR2 sequences are MNHEY and SMNVEV (reference sequence). The CDR3 region is CASSKPGTGKYSKTGELFF. As DNA, the CDR3 is TGTGCCAGCAGCAAACCCGGGACAGGGAAGTACTCTAAAACCGGGGAGCTGTTTTTT.

The chain recombines TRBV7-9 with TRBJ2-5, with 9 nucleotides matching TRBD2. Germline CDR1 reads SEHNR; CDR2 reads FQNEAQ (reference sequence). This CDR3 region has 18 residues. V was pared by 1 base and J by 1 base, with 10 bases of the junction left unmatched. CDR3 in amino acids: CASSLGGRSGRTQETQYF. CDR3 sequence (DNA): TGTGCCAGCAGCTTAGGGGGTCGTAGCGGGAGAACCCAAGAGACCCAGTACTTC.

This clone has a single count. The chain recombines TRBV5-1 with TRBJ2-7, with D perhaps matching TRBD1 (7 bases). CDR3 size: 16 residues. Germline V gene lookup returns CDR1 SGHRS and CDR2 YFSETQ. Trimming pared 3 bases from V and 7 bases from J, leaving 23 bases between. In DNA, the CDR3 is TGCGCCAGCAGCTGGCAGGGGGGCGGGTCAGGTCGAGAGCAGTACTTC. This codes for CASSWQGGGSGREQYF. The full variable domain, completed using reference TRBV5-1 and TRBJ2-7, is KAGVTQTPRYLIKTRGQQVTLSCSPISGHRSVSWYQQTPGQGLQFLFEYFSETQRNKGNFPGRFSGRQFSNSRSEMNVSTLELGDSALYLCASSWQGGGSGREQYFGPGTRLTVT.

This clone came up once. The chain carries TRBV6-4 and TRBJ1-5, with D tentatively TRBD1 (6 bases). The germline V gene encodes CDR1 MRHNA and CDR2 SNTAGT. The CDR3 spans 14 residues. Trimming removed 2 bases at V and 6 bases at J, with 11 bases between. In DNA form, the CDR3 reads TGTGCCAGCAGTGACATGGGAGGGGGTCAGCCCCAGCATTTT. Translating gives CASSDMGGGQPQHF.

By share of the sample, this clone is medium-sized (0.01 to 0.1%). The chain couples TRBV11-3 to TRBJ2-7; 7 bases match TRBD1. The CDR3 runs 15 residues. Germline trimming cut 1 base from V and 1 base from J; bases unmatched to any gene: 4. CDR1 is SGHNT and CDR2 is YENEEA in the germline V gene. CDR3 DNA: TGTGCCAGCAGCTTAGGAGTACAGGGGTCCTACGAGCAGTACTTC. Protein: CASSLGVQGSYEQYF.

V is TRBV18 and J is TRBJ1-4, with a weak D call TRBD1 (5 bases). The germline gives CDR1 KGHSH, CDR2 LQKENI. V lost 2 bases and J lost 2, with 9 bases in between. CDR3 length: 15 amino acids. CDR3 residues: CASSPFAGTNEKLFF. CDR3 bases: TGTGCCAGCTCACCATTCGCAGGGACTAATGAAAAACTGTTTTTT.

The rearrangement uses TRBV5-1 and TRBJ2-1, with D tentatively TRBD2 (5 bases). V dropped 3 bases and J dropped 9 bases, with 16 bases sitting between them. The CDR3 loop spans 14 amino acids. Per the germline V gene, CDR1 is SGHRS and CDR2 is YFSETQ. The CDR3 DNA follows: TGCGCCAGCAGCTCCTTTGGTTCTAGCAGTGAGCAGTTCTTC. It is translated as CASSSFGSSSEQFF.

This clone was detected only once. The rearrangement joins TRBV10-3 to TRBJ1-1, with a tentative D call TRBD1 (5 bases). Between the trimmed V and J ends, which lost 2 bases and 5 bases, there was a span of 6 bases. The CDR3 is 12 amino acids. CDR1 and CDR2 (germline): ENHRY, SYGVKD. CDR3 sequence: CAISEGATEAFF. The CDR3 DNA reads as TGTGCCATCAGTGAGGGGGCGACTGAAGCTTTCTTT.

This clone was seen a few times. V gene TRBV11-3 combines with J gene TRBJ1-3; D may be TRBD1 (6 bases). Germline-derived CDR1 and CDR2 are SGHNT and YENEEA. The CDR3 is 13 residues long. Trimming shortened V by 5 bases and J by 7 bases, and 12 bases separated the two germline ends. CDR3 sequence: CASSPTGLNTIYF. The CDR3 DNA sequence: TGTGCCAGCAGCCCAACAGGGCTGAACACCATATATTTT.